Each of the 9 T cell receptor beta chains below was sequenced from the same sample in a study of T cell responses to AZD1222 COVID-19 vaccine. Produced via immunoSEQ multiplex PCR; TCRdb's table is partial and in-frame only. The data contain 150,000 to 180,000 clones, over 70% of them seen just once; the ten biggest clones take up 8% to 10%. This specimen consisted of peripheral blood, obtained 28 days after the second AZD1222 dose. The receptors stem from an adult who received the AZD1222 COVID-19 vaccine.

This chain joins TRBV14 and TRBJ1-1; D unclear. This CDR3 comprises 13 residues. Germline CDR1 reads SGHDN; CDR2 reads FVKESK. With 2 bases removed from V and 1 base from J, the gap between germline ends came to 5 bases. CDR3 loop: CASSQRKNTEAFF. The DNA for the CDR3 is TGTGCCAGCAGCCAACGGAAGAACACTGAAGCTTTCTTT.

The V call is TRBV6-5, the J call TRBJ2-7; 12 bases agree with TRBD2. CDR3 length: 15 residues. Trimming at V came to 8 bases and at J to 3 bases, leaving 8 bases not matched to a gene. The germline V gene encodes CDR1 MNHEY and CDR2 SVGAGI. CDR3 coding DNA: TGTGCCAGCCTCAGAGGACTAGCGGGGAACTACGAGCAGTACTTC. Amino acids: CASLRGLAGNYEQYF.

As DNA, the CDR3 is TGTGCCAGCAGCTTCTCAGGCAGCTCGAACACCGGGGAGCTGTTTTTT. Amino acid sequence: CASSFSGSSNTGELFF. The chain is built from TRBV5-5 and TRBJ2-2; D gene unclear. The CDR3 is 16 amino acids. The V gene lost 2 bases and the J gene lost 0 bases, with 11 bases spanning the gap. CDR1 SGHKS and CDR2 YYEKEE come from the germline V gene (reference sequence).

The rearrangement joins TRBV18 to TRBJ1-5; the D is unclear. The germline gives CDR1 KGHSH, CDR2 LQKENI. This CDR3 region has 14 residues. Trimming removed 4 bases from V and 3 bases from J, with 10 bases in between. CDR3 residues: CASSRGRDNQPQHF. As DNA, the CDR3 is TGTGCCAGCTCACGCGGACGTGACAATCAGCCCCAGCATTTT.

V gene TRBV2 combines with J gene TRBJ2-1; the match to TRBD2 covers 12 bases. This CDR3 spans 15 amino acids. Trimming cost V 4 bases and J 10 bases; bases outside gene matches: 8. Germline V gives CDR1 SNHLY, CDR2 FYNNEI. The CDR3 DNA reads as TGTGCCAGCAGTGGAAGACTAGCGGGAGTACGGGAGCAGTTCTTC. Its protein is CASSGRLAGVREQFF.

The chain couples TRBV7-2 to TRBJ1-3, with D perhaps TRBD1 (5 bases). The V gene's germline CDR1 is SGHTA and CDR2 FQGNSA. This CDR3 comprises 17 residues. V lost 1 base and J lost 0, with 13 bases in between. The CDR3 DNA follows: TGTGCCAGCAGCTTAGAGTCCCCAGGGTCCTCTGGAAACACCATATATTTT. Protein sequence: CASSLESPGSSGNTIYF.

V and J are TRBV5-1 and TRBJ2-3, with no clear D. The CDR3 is made up of 15 amino acids. CDR1 and CDR2 (germline): SGHRS, YFSETQ. Trimming shortened V by 0 bases and J by 1 base, and 9 bases separated the two germline ends. The CDR3 here is CASSLAGVGTDTQYF. DNA of the CDR3: TGCGCCAGCAGCTTGGCCGGCGTAGGCACAGATACGCAGTATTTT.

The rearrangement joins TRBV7-9 to TRBJ2-7; D is undetermined. Germline CDR1 and CDR2: SEHNR and FQNEAQ (reference sequence). The length of the CDR3 is 13 residues. V lost 5 bases to trimming and J lost 6 bases, with 14 bases between them. The CDR3 DNA is TGTGCCAGCAGCCTTCCAGGCGCATCCGAGCAGTACTTC. Protein product: CASSLPGASEQYF.

The chain recombines TRBV14 with TRBJ1-1, with D possibly matching TRBD1 (5 bases). The CDR3 runs to 15 residues. The germline V gene encodes CDR1 SGHDN and CDR2 FVKESK. V was shortened by 4 bases and J by 2 bases, with 14 bases between the two germline ends. The CDR3 here is CASSLSSGGNTEAFF. As DNA, the CDR3 is TGTGCCAGCAGCCTGTCGTCGGGGGGTAACACTGAAGCTTTCTTT.